Below are 5 T cell receptor beta chains sequenced from a single sample in a study of HIV-infected patients and healthy controls. Via MiXCR, TCRdb re-called the 5' RACE reads, giving one row per CDR3 protein. The table includes over 55,000 distinct CDR3 sequences, approximately 15% detected once. The sample was CD4+ T cells from blood. The receptors stem from a human donor in good health.

This clonotype has a handful of counts. The V gene is TRBV18, the J gene TRBJ2-5; D might be TRBD2 (5 bases). This CDR3 region has 16 residues. In germline, CDR1 is KGHSH, CDR2 LQKENI. Trimming stripped 3 bases from V and 4 bases from J, with 18 bases between. CDR3 sequence: CASSPTDWRARETQYF. DNA of the CDR3: TGTGCCAGCTCACCTACGGACTGGCGAGCAAGAGAGACCCAGTACTTC.

This clonotype has just a few counts. This chain links TRBV27 with TRBJ1-4; a possible D gene is TRBD1 (5 bases). This CDR3 region has 14 residues. Trimming shortened V by 4 bases and J by 6 bases, and 12 bases separated the two germline ends. Germline CDR1 and CDR2: MNHEY and SMNVEV (reference sequence). In DNA, the CDR3 is TGTGCCAGCAGTTCCTCCGGGACGGATGAAAAACTGTTTTTT. Amino acid sequence: CASSSSGTDEKLFF. Full variable domain (missing parts from reference TRBV27 and TRBJ1-4): EAQVTQNPRYLITVTGKKLTVTCSQNMNHEYMSWYRQDPGLGLRQIYYSMNVEVTDKGDVPEGYKVSRKEKRNFPLILESPSPNQTSLYFCASSSSGTDEKLFFGSGTQLSVL.

Many counts were recorded for this clonotype. The chain has TRBV14 and TRBJ2-5; tentatively, D is TRBD1 (6 bases). Germline V gives CDR1 SGHDN, CDR2 FVKESK. V was shortened by 1 base and J by 5 bases, with 20 bases between the two germline ends. This CDR3 comprises 17 residues. The CDR3 nucleotides read TGTGCCAGCAGCCAAGCAAAGGGGGACCTACCCACTGAGACCCAGTACTTC. As protein: CASSQAKGDLPTETQYF.

The V call is TRBV11-2, the J call TRBJ2-5; no clear D gene. V dropped 2 bases and J dropped 2 bases, with 18 bases sitting between them. CDR3 length: 17 amino acids. The germline gives CDR1 SGHAT, CDR2 FQNNGV. The CDR3 sequence: CASSLRNIPQIQETQYF. CDR3 DNA: TGTGCCAGCAGCTTAAGAAACATCCCGCAGATTCAAGAGACCCAGTACTTC.

This clonotype was seen a few times. The rearrangement uses TRBV5-1 and TRBJ1-1; a possible D gene is TRBD1 (6 bases). Germline lookup yields CDR1 SGHRS and CDR2 YFSETQ. V was clipped by 1 base and J by 2 bases, with 15 bases between them. This CDR3 has 16 residues. This CDR3 reads CASSLRAGALNTEAFF. DNA of the CDR3: TGCGCCAGCAGCTTGCGGGCAGGGGCTCTAAACACTGAAGCTTTCTTT.